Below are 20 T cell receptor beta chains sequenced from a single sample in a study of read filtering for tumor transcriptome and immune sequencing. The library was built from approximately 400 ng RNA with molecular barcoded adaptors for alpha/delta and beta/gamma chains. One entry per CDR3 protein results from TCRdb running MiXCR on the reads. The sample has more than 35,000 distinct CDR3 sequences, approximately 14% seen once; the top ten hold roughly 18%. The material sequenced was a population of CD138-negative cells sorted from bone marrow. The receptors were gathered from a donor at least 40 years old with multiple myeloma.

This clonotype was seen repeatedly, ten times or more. The CDR3 loop reads CSATATGGGSYNEQFF. In DNA form, the CDR3 reads TGCAGTGCCACCGCCACGGGGGGGGGTTCCTACAATGAGCAGTTCTTC. The chain employs TRBV20-1 and TRBJ2-1; 8 bases are shared with TRBD2. Germline trimming cut 6 bases from V and 1 base from J; bases unmatched to any gene: 11. The CDR3 spans 16 residues. CDR1 and CDR2 from the germline V gene are DFQATT and SNEGSKA (reference sequence).

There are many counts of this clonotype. CDR3: CASSLGQGSALHF. CDR3 nucleotides: TGTGCCAGCAGCCTAGGTCAGGGGAGCGCCCTCCACTTT. The chain is built from TRBV7-2 and TRBJ1-6; the D gene is possibly TRBD1 (6 bases). The germline V gene has CDR1 SGHTA and CDR2 FQGNSA. Trimming shortened V by 5 bases and J by 14 bases, and 16 bases separated the two germline ends. This CDR3 spans 13 amino acids. Drawing the rest from reference TRBV7-2 and TRBJ1-6, the complete variable domain is GAGVSQSPSNKVTEKGKDVELRCDPISGHTALYWYRQSLGQGLEFLIYFQGNSAPDKSGLPSDRFSAERTGGSVSTLTIQRTQQEDSAVYLCASSLGQGSALHFGNGTRLTVT.

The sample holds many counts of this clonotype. The CDR3 region has the DNA TGCAGTGCTACCCTAGGGCGGGGACTCGGCAATCAGCCCCAGCATTTT. The encoded protein is CSATLGRGLGNQPQHF. This chain joins TRBV20-1 and TRBJ1-5; possibly TRBD1 for D (5 bases). Germline lookup yields CDR1 DFQATT and CDR2 SNEGSKA (reference sequence). Trimming cost V 4 bases and J 2 bases, with 18 bases left between them. This CDR3 spans 16 amino acids.

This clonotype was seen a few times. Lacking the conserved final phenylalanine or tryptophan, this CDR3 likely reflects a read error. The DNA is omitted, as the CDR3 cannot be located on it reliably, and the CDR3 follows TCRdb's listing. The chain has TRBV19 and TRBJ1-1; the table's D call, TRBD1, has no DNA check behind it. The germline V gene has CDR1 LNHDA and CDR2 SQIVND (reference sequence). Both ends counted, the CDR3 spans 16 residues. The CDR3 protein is CASTEAGAGLNTEAFL.

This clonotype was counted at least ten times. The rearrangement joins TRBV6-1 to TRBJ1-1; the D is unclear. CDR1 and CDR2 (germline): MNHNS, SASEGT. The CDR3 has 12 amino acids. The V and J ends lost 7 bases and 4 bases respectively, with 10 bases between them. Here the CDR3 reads CASIGQTTEAFF. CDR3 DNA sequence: TGTGCCAGCATCGGCCAGACCACTGAAGCTTTCTTT.

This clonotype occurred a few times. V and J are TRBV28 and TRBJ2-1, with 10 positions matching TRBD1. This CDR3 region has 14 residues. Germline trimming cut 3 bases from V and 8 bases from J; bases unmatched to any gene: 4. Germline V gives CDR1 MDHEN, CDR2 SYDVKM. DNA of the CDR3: TGTGCCAGCAGTTTGGGACAGGGGTTCGATGAGCAGTTCTTC. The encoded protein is CASSLGQGFDEQFF.

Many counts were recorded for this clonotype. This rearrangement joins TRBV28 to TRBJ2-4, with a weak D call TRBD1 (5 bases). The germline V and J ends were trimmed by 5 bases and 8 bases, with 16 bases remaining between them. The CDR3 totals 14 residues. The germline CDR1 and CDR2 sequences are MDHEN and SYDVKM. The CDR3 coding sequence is TGTGCCAGCAGTAACTACAGGCTCGGTTACATTCAGTACTTC. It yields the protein CASSNYRLGYIQYF.

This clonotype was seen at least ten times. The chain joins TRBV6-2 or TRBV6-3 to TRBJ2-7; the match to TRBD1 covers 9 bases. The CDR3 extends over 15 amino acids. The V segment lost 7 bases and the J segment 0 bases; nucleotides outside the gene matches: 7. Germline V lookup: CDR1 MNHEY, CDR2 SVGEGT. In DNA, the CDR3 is TGTGCCAGCAAACGGGACAGGGAAAGCTCCTACGAGCAGTACTTC. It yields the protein CASKRDRESSYEQYF.

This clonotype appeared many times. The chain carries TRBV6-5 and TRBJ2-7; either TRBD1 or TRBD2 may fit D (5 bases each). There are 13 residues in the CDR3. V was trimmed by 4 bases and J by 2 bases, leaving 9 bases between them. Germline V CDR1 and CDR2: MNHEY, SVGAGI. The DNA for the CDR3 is TGTGCCAGCAGTTTCGGGACGCCCTACGAGCAGTACTTC. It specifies CASSFGTPYEQYF.

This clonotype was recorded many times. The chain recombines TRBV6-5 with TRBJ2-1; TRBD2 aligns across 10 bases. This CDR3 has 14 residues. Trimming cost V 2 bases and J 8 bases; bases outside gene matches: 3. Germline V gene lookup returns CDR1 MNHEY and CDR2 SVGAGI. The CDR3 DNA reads TGTGCCAGCAGTTACCAGCGGGGGGGCCATGAGCAGTTCTTC. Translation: CASSYQRGGHEQFF.

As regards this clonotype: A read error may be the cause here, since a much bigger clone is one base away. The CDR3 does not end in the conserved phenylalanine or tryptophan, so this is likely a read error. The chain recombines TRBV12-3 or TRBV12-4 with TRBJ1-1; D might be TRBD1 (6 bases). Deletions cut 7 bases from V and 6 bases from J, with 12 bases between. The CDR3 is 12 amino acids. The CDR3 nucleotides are TGTGCCAGCAACAGGGTCGGGGCTGAAGCTTTCTCT. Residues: CASNRVGAEAFS.

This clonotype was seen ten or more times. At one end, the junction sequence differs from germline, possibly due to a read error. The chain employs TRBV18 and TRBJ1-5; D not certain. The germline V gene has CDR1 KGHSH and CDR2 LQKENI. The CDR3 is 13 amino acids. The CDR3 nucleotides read TGTGCCAGCTCAGGAGGGATCAATCAGTCCCAGCATTTT. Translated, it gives CASSGGINQSQHF. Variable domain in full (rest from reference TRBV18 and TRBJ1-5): NAGVMQNPRHLVRRRGQEARLRCSPMKGHSHVYWYRQLPEEGLKFMVYLQKENIIDESGMPKERFSAEFPKEGPSILRIQQVVRGDSAAYFCASSGGINQSQHFGDGTRLSIL.

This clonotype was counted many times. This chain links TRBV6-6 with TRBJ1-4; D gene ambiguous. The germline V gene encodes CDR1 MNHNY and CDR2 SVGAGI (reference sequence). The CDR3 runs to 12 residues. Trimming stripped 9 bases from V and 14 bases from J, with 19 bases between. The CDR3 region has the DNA TGTGCCAGTCTCCCCTCTGAGGGAACGCTGTTTTTT. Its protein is CASLPSEGTLFF.

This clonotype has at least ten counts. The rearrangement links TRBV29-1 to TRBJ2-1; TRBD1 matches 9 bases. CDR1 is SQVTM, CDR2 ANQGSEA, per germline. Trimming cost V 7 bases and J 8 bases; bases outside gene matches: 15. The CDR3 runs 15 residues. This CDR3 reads CSDTRPTGGIHEQFF. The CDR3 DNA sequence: TGCAGCGATACGAGACCGACAGGGGGTATCCATGAGCAGTTCTTC.

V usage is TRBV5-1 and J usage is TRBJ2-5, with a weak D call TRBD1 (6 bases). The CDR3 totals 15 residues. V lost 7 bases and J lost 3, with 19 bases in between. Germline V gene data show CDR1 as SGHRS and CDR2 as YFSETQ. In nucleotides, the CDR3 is TGCGCCAGCTCACGCAGGGGAGCACCAGAAGAGACCCAGTACTTC. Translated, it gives CASSRRGAPEETQYF.

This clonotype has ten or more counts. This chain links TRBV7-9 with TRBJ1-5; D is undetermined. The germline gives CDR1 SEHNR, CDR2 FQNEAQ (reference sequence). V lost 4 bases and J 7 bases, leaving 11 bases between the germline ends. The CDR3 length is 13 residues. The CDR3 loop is CASSSGREQPQHF. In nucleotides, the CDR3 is TGTGCCAGCAGCTCTGGGAGGGAACAGCCCCAGCATTTT.

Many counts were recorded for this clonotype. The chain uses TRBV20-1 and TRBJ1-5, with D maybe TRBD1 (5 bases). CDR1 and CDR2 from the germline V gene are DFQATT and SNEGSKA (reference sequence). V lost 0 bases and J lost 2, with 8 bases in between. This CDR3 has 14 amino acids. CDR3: CSARDGGGNQPQHF. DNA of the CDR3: TGCAGTGCTAGAGATGGGGGAGGCAATCAGCCCCAGCATTTT.

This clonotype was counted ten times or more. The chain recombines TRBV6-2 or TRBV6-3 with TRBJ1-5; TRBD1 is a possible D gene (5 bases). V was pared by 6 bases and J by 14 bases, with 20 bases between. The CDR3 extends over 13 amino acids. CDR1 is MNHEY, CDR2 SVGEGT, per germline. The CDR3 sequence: CASRPSPGTTEHF. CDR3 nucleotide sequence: TGTGCCAGCAGACCCTCCCCCGGGACGACCGAGCATTTT.

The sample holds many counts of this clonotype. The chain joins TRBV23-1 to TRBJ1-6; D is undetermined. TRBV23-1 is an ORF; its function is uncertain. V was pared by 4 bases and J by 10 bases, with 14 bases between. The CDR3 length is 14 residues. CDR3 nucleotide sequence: TGCGCCAGCAGTCCATATCTACATGCGTCACCCCTCCACTTT. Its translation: CASSPYLHASPLHF.

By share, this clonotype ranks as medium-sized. In DNA form, the CDR3 reads TGTGCCAGCAGCTTTTGGGGGTACAATGAGCAGTTCTTC. It is translated as CASSFWGYNEQFF. The J gene is TRBJ2-1, the V gene TRBV5-6; D may match TRBD1 or TRBD2 (5 bases each). CDR3 size: 13 residues. Trimming took off 2 bases at V and 4 bases at J, with 7 bases between the two ends. Germline values: CDR1 SGHDT, CDR2 YYEEEE.